These 15 T cell receptor beta chains were all obtained from the same sample, sequenced in a study of T-cell memory formation after mild COVID-19. MiXCR, applied by TCRdb to the 5' RACE reads, yields one record per CDR3 protein. The repertoire holds approximately 390,000 distinct CDR3 sequences, with roughly 15% as singletons. The sequenced sample was PBMCs or a T cell subset sorted from them (not recorded which). The source is a man aged 18-30 years who had mild COVID-19 (a few samples of this study predate the infection). Cell type and time point are not known.

The V call is TRBV5-1, the J call TRBJ2-5, with 7 bases matching TRBD2. CDR3 length: 15 amino acids. Unmatched junction bases numbered 14, after V lost 7 bases and J lost 5 bases. Germline V gene lookup returns CDR1 SGHRS and CDR2 YFSETQ. The CDR3 spells CASGSLGERGETQYF. In DNA form, the CDR3 reads TGCGCCAGCGGATCCCTTGGGGAGCGGGGTGAGACCCAGTACTTC.

This clonotype was detected a few times. The chain couples TRBV3-1 to TRBJ2-5; tentatively, D is TRBD2 (7 bases). Germline V gives CDR1 LGHDT, CDR2 YNNKEL (reference sequence). Trimming stripped 1 base from V and 7 bases from J, with 22 bases between. CDR3 length: 17 amino acids. CDR3: CASSQVGGGARGRTQYF. The CDR3, as DNA: TGTGCCAGCAGCCAAGTCGGTGGGGGGGCCCGAGGACGGACCCAGTACTTC.

J is TRBJ1-1 and V is TRBV18; TRBD1 is a possible D gene (5 bases). Per the germline V gene, CDR1 is KGHSH and CDR2 is LQKENI. Trimming took off 1 base at V and 1 base at J, with 10 bases between the two ends. CDR3 length: 15 residues. The CDR3 protein is CASSPRGRWNTEAFF. CDR3 in DNA: TGTGCCAGCTCACCACGGGGCAGGTGGAACACTGAAGCTTTCTTT.

The sample holds a few counts of this clonotype. The V gene is TRBV4-1, the J gene TRBJ2-2; no firm D call. Trimming took 3 bases from V and 7 from J, leaving 15 bases between them. The CDR3 spans 15 residues. Germline values: CDR1 MGHRA, CDR2 YSYEKL. The CDR3 sequence: CASSHPGESGGELFF. CDR3 bases: TGCGCCAGCAGCCACCCCGGAGAGAGTGGCGGGGAGCTGTTTTTT.

This clonotype was found a few times. The rearrangement uses TRBV12-3 or TRBV12-4 and TRBJ1-3; D gene unclear. This CDR3 has 12 residues. V was pared by 5 bases and J by 9 bases, with 11 bases between. The chain's CDR3 is CASSLQLSTIYF. The CDR3 DNA reads TGTGCCAGCAGTCTACAGCTCTCCACCATATATTTT.

This clonotype appeared a few times. The V call is TRBV28, the J call TRBJ1-2, with D possibly matching TRBD1 (5 bases). The V end was cut by 5 bases, the J end by 2 bases, with 18 bases between. The CDR3 extends over 16 amino acids. Germline assignment: CDR1 MDHEN and CDR2 SYDVKM. This CDR3 is CASSQFPRARNYGYTF. CDR3 bases: TGTGCCAGCAGTCAATTTCCCAGGGCCCGAAACTATGGCTACACCTTC.

This clonotype was counted between two and nine times. The chain links TRBV11-2 to TRBJ2-7; D possibly matches TRBD1 or TRBD2 (5 bases each). With 5 bases removed from V and 3 bases from J, the gap between germline ends came to 8 bases. Germline V gene data show CDR1 as SGHAT and CDR2 as FQNNGV. This CDR3 has 12 residues. Written as DNA, the CDR3 is TGTGCCAGCAGCGGGGCGGGCTACGAGCAGTACGTC. Protein sequence: CASSGAGYEQYV.

The chain couples TRBV25-1 to TRBJ2-1; 12 bases are a match to TRBD1. The CDR3 has 16 amino acids. In germline, CDR1 is MGHDK, CDR2 SYGVNS. Trimming at V came to 3 bases and at J to 10 bases, leaving 10 bases not matched to a gene. CDR3 in amino acids: CASSEDAGQGAGEQFF. The CDR3 bases are TGTGCCAGCAGTGAGGACGCGGGACAGGGGGCGGGGGAGCAGTTCTTC.

This clonotype has a handful of counts. The rearrangement links TRBV2 to TRBJ2-7; D not resolved. Trimming removed 7 bases from V and 5 bases from J, with 15 bases in between. CDR1 is SNHLY and CDR2 is FYNNEI in the germline V gene. This CDR3 has 13 amino acids. In nucleotides, the CDR3 is TGTGCCAGCAATCAGGCTCGACTCGACGAGCAGTACGTC. Its protein is CASNQARLDEQYV.

This clonotype was seen more than once but under ten times. The chain links TRBV19 to TRBJ1-1, with 9 nucleotides matching TRBD1. Per the germline V gene, CDR1 is LNHDA and CDR2 is SQIVND (reference sequence). The junction had 3 bases not matched to a gene; V was cut back by 6 bases and J by 4 bases. The CDR3 runs 13 residues. Here the CDR3 reads CASRVTGGTEAFF. CDR3 DNA sequence: TGTGCCAGTAGGGTGACAGGGGGCACTGAAGCTTTCTTT.

The table lists this clonotype with a few counts. The CDR3 DNA is TGTGCCAGCAGCTTAGCCCCAAATCAAGAGACCCAGTACTTC. This codes for CASSLAPNQETQYF. The gene calls are TRBV7-9 and TRBJ2-5; D remains ambiguous. V dropped 0 bases and J dropped 2 bases, with 7 bases sitting between them. Germline values: CDR1 SEHNR, CDR2 FQNEAQ (reference sequence). This CDR3 comprises 14 residues.

The chain combines TRBV5-5 with TRBJ2-1, with a possible D match to TRBD2 (6 bases). Germline-derived CDR1 and CDR2 are SGHKS and YYEKEE (reference sequence). Trimming left V 5 bases short and J 3 bases short, with 12 bases between. The CDR3 runs to 14 residues. CDR3 DNA: TGTGCCAGCAGTCCGGGACTTAACTACAATGAGCAGTTCTTC. This sequence encodes CASSPGLNYNEQFF.

The chain couples TRBV5-1 to TRBJ2-5; D not certain. The CDR3 runs to 14 residues. Germline lookup yields CDR1 SGHRS and CDR2 YFSETQ. The V and J ends lost 2 bases and 3 bases respectively, with 11 bases between them. The CDR3 sequence: CASSFSPDEETQYF. The CDR3 DNA is TGCGCCAGCAGCTTTAGTCCTGACGAAGAGACCCAGTACTTC.

The gene calls are TRBV20-1 and TRBJ1-2, with D perhaps TRBD1 (5 bases). Looked up from germline, CDR1 is DFQATT and CDR2 is SNEGSKA (reference sequence). This CDR3 comprises 14 residues. The ends were cut back, 1 base at V and 3 bases at J, with 12 bases in the middle. The CDR3 coding sequence is TGCAGTGCTAGAGGCCCGACCAGGGACTATGGCTACACCTTC. This encodes CSARGPTRDYGYTF.

This clonotype was counted a few times. V gene TRBV7-2 combines with J gene TRBJ1-4; 8 bases align to TRBD1. Germline V CDR1 and CDR2: SGHTA, FQGNSA. The CDR3 consists of 16 residues. The trim removed 4 bases at V and 7 bases at J, leaving 11 bases unmatched. The CDR3 here is CASSSGTGSWGEKLFF. In nucleotides, the CDR3 is TGTGCCAGCAGCTCCGGGACAGGCTCCTGGGGTGAAAAACTGTTTTTT.